Below, 17 T cell receptor beta chains from the same sample are listed, as sequenced in a study of Graves' ophthalmopathy and Graves' hyperthyroidism. RNA transcripts were the template, and TCR beta CDR3 regions were amplified from them. HTBI primers primed a first-round RT-PCR, and a second-round multiplex PCR followed. TCRdb redid the calling of the multiplex PCR reads with MiXCR, one entry per CDR3 protein. Here the sample spans hundreds of thousands of distinct CDR3 sequences, around 40% being singletons. The sequenced material came from peripheral blood. The receptors originated from an adult man with Graves' ophthalmopathy.

This clonotype was seen a few times. CDR3 sequence reads: CASSPAGSERTEAFF. CDR3 nucleotide sequence: TGTGCCAGCAGCCCGGCGGGAAGTGAGAGGACTGAAGCTTTCTTT. This rearrangement joins TRBV7-2 to TRBJ1-1; the D is unclear. The CDR3 sequence is 15 residues long. CDR1 is SGHTA and CDR2 is FQGNSA in the germline V gene. The V end lost 5 bases, the J end lost 5 bases, and 18 bases lay between the germline ends.

This clonotype has more than one count but fewer than ten. The rearrangement joins TRBV11-2 to TRBJ1-4; no firm D call. This CDR3 is 16 amino acids long. Germline loops: CDR1 SGHAT, CDR2 FQNNGV. V was shortened by 6 bases and J by 0 bases, with 14 bases between the two germline ends. CDR3 sequence: CASSYRTQTTNEKLFF. The DNA for the CDR3 is TGTGCCAGCAGTTACCGAACTCAAACAACTAATGAAAAACTGTTTTTT. The full variable domain, its missing parts supplied by reference TRBV11-2 and TRBJ1-4, is EAGVAQSPRYKIIEKRQSVAFWCNPISGHATLYWYQQILGQGPKLLIQFQNNGVVDDSQLPKDRFSAERLKGVDSTLKIQPAKLEDSAVYLCASSYRTQTTNEKLFFGSGTQLSVL.

As regards this clonotype: Here the CDR3 omits its conserved ending phenylalanine or tryptophan, so a read error is the likely source. The DNA is left out, because the CDR3 cannot be placed on it with certainty; the CDR3 is given as TCRdb lists it. V is TRBV9 and J is TRBJ1-1. The germline CDR1 and CDR2 sequences are SGDLS and YYNGEE. Termini included, the CDR3 measures 8 amino acids. The chain's CDR3 is CASSVAYL.

This sequence joins TRBV7-3 and TRBJ2-7; TRBD2 is a possible D gene (7 bases). V was pared by 5 bases and J by 5 bases, with 16 bases between. This CDR3 has 14 residues. From germline, CDR1 is SGHTA and CDR2 FQGTGA. The CDR3, as DNA: TGTGCCAGCAGCCGGGGGCGGGAGATTGACGAGCAGTACTTC. It specifies CASSRGREIDEQYF.

This clonotype was counted only a few times. CDR3 loop: CSASESRGLMNTEAFF. The CDR3 DNA sequence: TGCAGTGCTAGCGAGAGTCGGGGGCTCATGAACACTGAAGCTTTCTTT. V is TRBV20-1 and J is TRBJ1-1; maybe TRBD1 (6 bases). The V gene lost 3 bases and the J gene lost 0 bases, with 17 bases spanning the gap. The CDR3 contains 16 residues. CDR1 DFQATT and CDR2 SNEGSKA come from the germline V gene (reference sequence).

The V and J genes are TRBV7-2 and TRBJ1-5; the D is unclear. Germline CDR1 and CDR2: SGHTA and FQGNSA. Trimming cost V 3 bases and J 4 bases, with 7 bases left between them. The CDR3 spans 13 residues. CDR3: CASSFTANQPQHF. CDR3 bases: TGTGCCAGCAGCTTTACAGCGAATCAGCCCCAGCATTTT.

The sample holds many counts of this clonotype. J is TRBJ1-6 and V is TRBV10-3, with 8 nucleotides matching TRBD1. The germline CDR1 and CDR2 sequences are ENHRY and SYGVKD. Losses at the gene ends were 4 bases for V and 6 bases for J; bases not matched to a gene: 5. The CDR3 has 15 residues. The CDR3 DNA sequence: TGTGCCATCAGTGCAGGGGGCGCGGGTAATTCACCCCTCCACTTT. Protein sequence: CAISAGGAGNSPLHF.

Many counts were recorded for this clonotype. The gene calls are TRBV7-2 and TRBJ2-7, with a possible D match to TRBD2 (5 bases). The CDR3 spans 14 residues. V was clipped by 7 bases and J by 2 bases, with 15 bases between them. CDR1 SGHTA and CDR2 FQGNSA come from the germline V gene. The CDR3: CASKSSLFTYEQYF. The CDR3, as DNA: TGTGCCAGCAAGTCTAGCCTATTCACCTACGAGCAGTACTTC. The variable domain in full, completed from reference TRBV7-2 and TRBJ2-7, reads GAGVSQSPSNKVTEKGKDVELRCDPISGHTALYWYRQSLGQGLEFLIYFQGNSAPDKSGLPSDRFSAERTGGSVSTLTIQRTQQEDSAVYLCASKSSLFTYEQYFGPGTRLTVT.

For the CDR3, the DNA is TGCAGTGCTAGAGCCGGCTATGGCTACACCTTC. Translation: CSARAGYGYTF. The chain has TRBV20-1 and TRBJ1-2; no clear D. With 1 base removed from V and 4 bases from J, the gap between germline ends came to 4 bases. The germline V gene has CDR1 DFQATT and CDR2 SNEGSKA (reference sequence). The CDR3 is made up of 11 amino acids.

The rearrangement joins TRBV11-2 to TRBJ1-5; TRBD1 is a possible D gene (6 bases). This CDR3 is built from 17 residues. Germline CDR1 reads SGHAT; CDR2 reads FQNNGV. Trimming took 2 bases from V and 6 from J, leaving 20 bases between them. The CDR3 DNA reads TGTGCCAGCAGCTTATATCTCGGGGGGCGCGGCGGTCAGCCCCAGCATTTT. Its translation: CASSLYLGGRGGQPQHF.

Points on this clonotype: The junction departs from the called germline gene at one end, perhaps through a read error. CDR3 residues: CASGQEPNTEASF. CDR3 bases: TGTGCCAGTGGACAGGAGCCGAACACTGAAGCTTCCTTT. The V and J genes are TRBV25-1 and TRBJ1-1; 7 nucleotides agree with TRBD1. The length of the CDR3 is 13 residues. Germline V gives CDR1 MGHDK, CDR2 SYGVNS.

This clonotype was counted only a few times. The V and J genes are TRBV19 and TRBJ1-3; possibly TRBD1 for D (6 bases). Per germline, CDR1 LNHDA and CDR2 SQIVND (reference sequence). The V end was cut by 3 bases, the J end by 2 bases, with 11 bases between. The CDR3 sequence is 15 residues long. The CDR3 reads CASSMGQGTGNTIYF. The CDR3, as DNA: TGTGCCAGTAGTATGGGGCAGGGGACTGGAAACACCATATATTTT.

Concerning this clonotype itself: Mismatch with germline at one junction end may stem from a read error. The CDR3 sequence: CASSSSRGGYAF. The DNA of the CDR3 is TGTGCCAGCAGTTCCTCAAGGGGGGGCTACGCCTTC. This chain connects TRBV2 to TRBJ1-2; possible D gene TRBD1, 6 bases. CDR3 size: 12 residues. Per germline, CDR1 SNHLY and CDR2 FYNNEI.

The chain uses TRBV2 and TRBJ1-5; a possible D gene is TRBD1 (5 bases). Trimming pared 6 bases from V and 0 bases from J, leaving 15 bases between. From germline, CDR1 is SNHLY and CDR2 FYNNEI. The CDR3 sequence is 16 residues long. For the CDR3, the DNA is TGTGCCAGCAGGGATCCGGGACCGGGTAGCAATCAGCCCCAGCATTTT. Protein: CASRDPGPGSNQPQHF.

This clonotype was recorded at least ten times. The chain employs TRBV2 and TRBJ2-7, with TRBD2 matching 11 bases. This CDR3 comprises 17 residues. Losses at the gene ends were 0 bases for V and 0 bases for J; bases not matched to a gene: 4. CDR1 and CDR2 (germline): SNHLY, FYNNEI. The CDR3 region is CASSEAGLADSSYEQYF. DNA of the CDR3: TGTGCCAGCAGTGAAGCGGGACTAGCGGATAGCTCCTACGAGCAGTACTTC.

There are a few counts of this clonotype. The rearrangement uses TRBV14 and TRBJ2-7; 12 bases align to TRBD1. The CDR3 length is 15 residues. J was trimmed by 6 bases and V by 4 bases; bases with no gene match: 7. CDR1 and CDR2 from the germline V gene are SGHDN and FVKESK. The CDR3 reads CASSRTGTGGSEQYF. The DNA of the CDR3 is TGTGCCAGCAGCCGTACCGGGACAGGGGGCTCCGAGCAGTACTTC.

This clonotype has only one observation. This may come from a read error, since a much larger clone is one base off. This chain connects TRBV7-9 to TRBJ2-7; D not certain. The CDR3 totals 15 residues. The V gene's germline CDR1 is SEHNR and CDR2 FQNEAQ (reference sequence). The DNA of the CDR3 is TGTGCCAGCAGCTTAGACGGGCTCATCGCCTACGAGCAGCACTTC. Protein sequence: CASSLDGLIAYEQHF. The complete variable domain, with remaining parts taken from reference TRBV7-9 and TRBJ2-7, reads DTGVSQNPRHKITKRGQNVTFRCDPISEHNRLYWYRQTLGQGPEFLTYFQNEAQLEKSRLLSDRFSAERPKGSFSTLEIQRTEQGDSAMYLCASSLDGLIAYEQHFGPGTRLTVT.